This T cell receptor (beta chain) was identified in a study of blood T cells in healthy people across ages. The CDR3 length is 13 residues. PCR was performed a second time for 7 to 11 cycles using a sample-barcoded 5' primer and a J-beta primer mix. One entry per CDR3 protein, called by TCRdb with MiXCR from the 5' RACE reads. The data contain 600,000 to 1,000,000 distinct CDR3 sequences, nearly 60% of them singletons. General study findings and limits: Age brought a roughly linear fall in TCR beta diversity measured per million T cells. Both naive CD4+ cell counts and diversity were greater in long-lived donors than in aged donors.

Worth noting for this clonotype: Its antigen remains unknown. The junction shows a germline mismatch at one end, possibly a read error.

The sample was blood. The J gene is TRBJ2-7, the V gene TRBV12-3 or TRBV12-4, with no clear D. The sequence derives from a man aged 30-40 years in good health. Here the CDR3 reads CANSLGSLGEQYF. The CDR3 nucleotides are TGTGCCAACAGTTTAGGGTCCCTAGGGGAGCAGTACTTC.